Following are 26 T cell receptor beta chains from one sample sequenced in a study of T cells in Graves' hyperthyroidism and ophthalmopathy. Amplification targeted TCR beta CDR3 regions from RNA transcripts. The TCR CDR3 was amplified in a first-round RT-PCR using the HTBI primer set. In TCRdb, the multiplex PCR reads were re-called with MiXCR into one record per CDR3 protein. The data show around 600,000 distinct CDR3 sequences, about 45% seen once. Sequences were obtained from peripheral blood or thyroid tissue (not recorded which). Receptors originate from an adult man with Graves' disease, either hyperthyroidism or ophthalmopathy (not recorded which).

V gene TRBV15 combines with J gene TRBJ1-5; 7 nucleotides match TRBD1. CDR3 length equals 13 residues. J was trimmed by 7 bases and V by 8 bases; bases with no gene match: 8. Germline V gene data show CDR1 as LNHNV and CDR2 as YYDKDF (reference sequence). CDR3 region: CATRRDSLQPQHF. CDR3 DNA: TGTGCCACCCGACGGGACAGCCTACAGCCCCAGCATTTT.

The rearrangement links TRBV13 to TRBJ2-7; tentative D call: TRBD2 (5 bases). Germline CDR1 and CDR2: PRHDT and FYEKMQ (reference sequence). The CDR3 is made up of 13 amino acids. Trimming took off 3 bases at V and 3 bases at J, with 9 bases between the two ends. The CDR3 DNA is TGTGCCAGCAGCTTCGGGATCGTCTACGAGCAGTACTTC. It translates to CASSFGIVYEQYF.

This clonotype was seen repeatedly, ten times or more. The genes are TRBV11-2 and TRBJ1-4; D gene unclear. Trimming removed 1 base at V and 5 bases at J, with 11 bases between. Per germline, CDR1 SGHAT and CDR2 FQNNGV. CDR3 length: 15 amino acids. CDR3 coding DNA: TGTGCCAGCAGCTTAGGCGTTTCCCCGAATGAAAAACTGTTTTTT. Translated, it gives CASSLGVSPNEKLFF.

The chain uses TRBV20-1 and TRBJ1-1; possible D gene TRBD1, 5 bases. The germline V gene encodes CDR1 DFQATT and CDR2 SNEGSKA (reference sequence). The CDR3 covers 14 residues. V was cut by 2 bases and J by 1 base, with 11 bases left in between. This chain's CDR3 is CSARNPGQNTEAFF. CDR3 nucleotide sequence: TGCAGTGCTAGAAACCCAGGACAGAACACTGAAGCTTTCTTT.

The sample holds a few counts of this clonotype. The genes are TRBV6-5 and TRBJ2-5, with TRBD1 identical over 10 bases. This CDR3 region has 15 residues. V was clipped by 6 bases and J by 4 bases; unmatched bases: 8. CDR1 and CDR2 (germline): MNHEY, SVGAGI. CDR3: CASRGDRGFGETQYF. The CDR3 nucleotides are TGTGCCAGCAGAGGGGACAGGGGTTTTGGAGAGACCCAGTACTTC.

The chain employs TRBV10-3 and TRBJ2-7; 7 nucleotides match TRBD1. V was clipped by 3 bases and J by 4 bases; unmatched bases: 3. Germline V gives CDR1 ENHRY, CDR2 SYGVKD. The CDR3 covers 13 residues. CDR3 bases: TGTGCCATCAGTGAAAACAGGGGATACGAGCAGTACTTC. It yields the protein CAISENRGYEQYF.

Worth noting for this clonotype: Since a much larger clone is just one base distant, this may be a read error. The chain links TRBV10-3 to TRBJ1-4; D gene uncertain. Trimming took off 2 bases at V and 4 bases at J, with 17 bases between the two ends. The germline CDR1 and CDR2 sequences are ENHRY and SYGVKD. The CDR3 runs 17 residues. CDR3 sequence: CAISELKVQTVNEKLFF. DNA for the CDR3: TGTGCCATCAGTGAGCTTAAAGTACAGACGGTTAATGAAAAACTGTTTTTT.

The chain uses TRBV7-9 and TRBJ2-7, with 11 nucleotides matching TRBD2. V shed 2 bases, J shed 4 bases, and the junction held 13 bases outside the gene matches. This CDR3 spans 18 amino acids. CDR1 is SEHNR, CDR2 FQNEAQ, per germline (reference sequence). The CDR3 here is CASSLSGPGLAVDYEQYF. The CDR3 DNA reads as TGTGCCAGCAGCTTATCCGGCCCGGGACTAGCGGTGGATTACGAGCAGTACTTC.

The genes are TRBV7-9 and TRBJ2-7; TRBD2 might be the D (5 bases). The CDR3 sequence is 14 residues long. Germline assignment: CDR1 SEHNR and CDR2 FQNEAQ (reference sequence). V shed 3 bases and J shed 3 bases, with 12 bases lying between them. CDR3: CASSLFGVYYEQYF. The CDR3 DNA reads as TGTGCCAGCAGCTTGTTCGGGGTGTACTACGAGCAGTACTTC. Combining the CDR3 with reference TRBV7-9 and TRBJ2-7 gives the whole variable domain DTGVSQNPRHKITKRGQNVTFRCDPISEHNRLYWYRQTLGQGPEFLTYFQNEAQLEKSRLLSDRFSAERPKGSFSTLEIQRTEQGDSAMYLCASSLFGVYYEQYFGPGTRLTVT.

This clonotype was counted at least ten times. The V call is TRBV20-1, the J call TRBJ2-7; 10 bases fit TRBD1. The CDR3 is made up of 13 amino acids. Looked up from germline, CDR1 is DFQATT and CDR2 is SNEGSKA (reference sequence). V shed 6 bases and J 3 bases; nucleotides not matched to a gene: 5. CDR3 in amino acids: CSAHRDRGYEQYF. The CDR3 DNA sequence: TGCAGTGCCCACCGGGACAGGGGCTACGAGCAGTACTTC.

The CDR3 loop is CSVERPGTGGNYGYTF. CDR3 nucleotide sequence: TGCAGCGTTGAACGTCCCGGGACAGGGGGGAACTATGGCTACACCTTC. V and J are TRBV29-1 and TRBJ1-2; 11 bases are a match to TRBD1. This CDR3 spans 16 amino acids. V trimming: 2 bases; J trimming: 2 bases; junction bases outside the gene matches: 7. Germline CDR1 is SQVTM and CDR2 is ANQGSEA.

On this clonotype itself: One end of the junction fails to match germline, which may point to a read error. V is TRBV12-3 or TRBV12-4 and J is TRBJ1-4; D ambiguous. The CDR3 is 16 amino acids. The CDR3 spells CTSSLLSGRTNEKLFF. As DNA, the CDR3 is TGTACCAGCAGTTTACTGTCAGGTCGTACTAATGAAAAACTGTTTTTT.

The chain employs TRBV24-1 and TRBJ2-5, with TRBD1 matching 10 bases. V dropped 4 bases and J dropped 4; count of bases not matched to a gene: 5. Germline CDR1 and CDR2: KGHDR and SFDVKD. There are 15 residues in the CDR3. Here the CDR3 DNA reads TGTGCCACCAGTGACCGCGGGACAGGGGTAGAGACCCAGTACTTC. Protein product: CATSDRGTGVETQYF.

As for this clonotype: Given a much more abundant clone one base away, this may be a read error. The chain has TRBV29-1 and TRBJ2-7, with 13 bases aligning to TRBD2. Germline CDR1 is SQVTM and CDR2 is ANQGSEA. V was clipped by 4 bases and J by 5 bases; unmatched bases: 5. The CDR3 runs 14 residues. The CDR3, as DNA: TGCAGCGTTGGCGGGACTAGCGGGACCAACGAGCAGTACTTC. Amino acid sequence: CSVGGTSGTNEQYF.

J is TRBJ1-4 and V is TRBV10-3; D is possibly TRBD1 (5 bases). The V gene lost 5 bases and the J gene lost 7 bases, with 11 bases spanning the gap. The CDR3 runs 13 residues. Germline V gene lookup returns CDR1 ENHRY and CDR2 SYGVKD. DNA of the CDR3: TGTGCCATCAGTTTAGGAGGGGCTGAAAAACTGTTTTTT. Protein product: CAISLGGAEKLFF.

Note on this clonotype: One end of the junction varies from germline; a read error may be responsible. V usage is TRBV13 and J usage is TRBJ2-7, with a possible D match to TRBD2 (5 bases). Germline assignment: CDR1 PRHDT and CDR2 FYEKMQ (reference sequence). This CDR3 comprises 13 residues. This chain's CDR3 is CVSVGSRNYEQYF. The CDR3 nucleotides read TGTGTCAGCGTGGGGAGCCGGAACTACGAGCAGTACTTC.

This chain links TRBV20-1 with TRBJ1-1, with D unresolved. Trimming cost V 6 bases and J 0 bases, with 11 bases left between them. This CDR3 is 13 amino acids long. Germline assignment: CDR1 DFQATT and CDR2 SNEGSKA (reference sequence). The CDR3 sequence: CSAWTVMNTEAFF. The CDR3, as DNA: TGCAGTGCGTGGACGGTAATGAACACTGAAGCTTTCTTT.

This clonotype was counted ten times or more. The chain links TRBV10-3 to TRBJ2-7; D might be TRBD1 or TRBD2, each matching 6 bases. The CDR3 has 14 residues. V was trimmed by 3 bases and J by 1 base, leaving 10 bases between them. Germline V gene data show CDR1 as ENHRY and CDR2 as SYGVKD. In DNA, the CDR3 is TGTGCCATCAGTGACGGGGGCGAATCCTACGAGCAGTACTTC. This sequence encodes CAISDGGESYEQYF.

The chain employs TRBV9 and TRBJ1-4; 8 bases are a match to TRBD1. J lost 8 bases, V lost 3 bases, and 12 bases had no gene match. This CDR3 region has 16 residues. Germline assignment: CDR1 SGDLS and CDR2 YYNGEE. The CDR3 DNA is TGTGCCAGCAGCGGTTCCTGGGGCAGGGGGCAAGAAAAACTGTTTTTT. As protein: CASSGSWGRGQEKLFF.

The rearrangement joins TRBV7-9 to TRBJ2-7; D is possibly TRBD1 (6 bases). The CDR3 runs to 17 residues. Trimming removed 5 bases at V and 0 bases at J, with 20 bases between. Looked up from germline, CDR1 is SEHNR and CDR2 is FQNEAQ (reference sequence). CDR3 loop: CASSLQPGQTSSYEQYF. In nucleotides, the CDR3 is TGTGCCAGCAGCCTACAGCCGGGACAAACTAGCTCCTACGAGCAGTACTTC.

At least ten counts were recorded for this clonotype. The chain links TRBV7-9 to TRBJ1-5; 7 bases fit TRBD1. Germline CDR1 SEHNR, CDR2 FQNEAQ (reference sequence). The CDR3 contains 14 residues. The V segment lost 5 bases and the J segment 4 bases; nucleotides outside the gene matches: 5. CDR3 amino acids: CASSKGTVNQPQHF. DNA for the CDR3: TGTGCCAGCAGCAAGGGGACAGTGAATCAGCCCCAGCATTTT.

Worth noting for this clonotype: A much larger clone differs from this one at a single base, so this may be a read error. The chain links TRBV24-1 to TRBJ2-5, with D unresolved. Trimming stripped 3 bases from V and 2 bases from J, with 6 bases between. This CDR3 is built from 13 residues. The germline V gene has CDR1 KGHDR and CDR2 SFDVKD. The CDR3: CATSDTSQETQYF. In nucleotides, the CDR3 is TGTGCCACCAGTGATACATCACAAGAGACCCAGTACTTC.

The J gene is TRBJ2-5, the V gene TRBV7-6; TRBD1 or TRBD2 may be the D gene (6 bases each). The CDR3 is made up of 16 amino acids. V was pared by 1 base and J by 5 bases, with 17 bases between. Germline V gives CDR1 SGHVS, CDR2 FNYEAQ. The CDR3 spells CASSLVAGARDETQYF. Here the CDR3 DNA reads TGTGCCAGCAGCTTAGTTGCAGGGGCGCGGGATGAGACCCAGTACTTC.

The V gene is TRBV29-1, the J gene TRBJ1-2, with D tentatively TRBD1 (5 bases). Trimming stripped 8 bases from V and 2 bases from J, with 12 bases between. Germline V gene data show CDR1 as SQVTM and CDR2 as ANQGSEA. CDR3 size: 12 residues. This CDR3 is CSSRDGNYGYTF. DNA for the CDR3: TGCAGCAGTCGGGACGGAAACTATGGCTACACCTTC.

This clonotype was observed many times. V is TRBV12-3 or TRBV12-4 and J is TRBJ1-4; D call uncertain. The V and J ends lost 0 bases and 8 bases respectively, with 10 bases between them. The CDR3 length is 14 residues. The CDR3 protein is CASSLAGVQEKLFF. The CDR3 DNA sequence: TGTGCCAGCAGTTTAGCTGGGGTGCAAGAAAAACTGTTTTTT.

This clonotype was seen once. The chain couples TRBV10-3 to TRBJ1-5; D gene uncertain. V dropped 0 bases and J dropped 4 bases, with 13 bases sitting between them. CDR3 length: 16 residues. Germline-derived CDR1 and CDR2 are ENHRY and SYGVKD. The DNA of the CDR3 is TGTGCCATCAGTGAGTCGACCGGGAAGGTGAATCAGCCCCAGCATTTT. It translates to CAISESTGKVNQPQHF.